One and the same sample provided the 3 T cell receptor beta chains below, sequenced in a study of cytomegalovirus exposure and HLA in healthy donors. Profiled with immunoSEQ multiplex PCR; TCRdb holds only in-frame clones, not every one. The sample lists approximately 46,000 clones, approximately 94% occurring once. The sample consisted of PBMCs. The source of these receptors is a woman aged 18-29 years in good health and CMV-seronegative.

The chain employs TRBV5-5 and TRBJ2-2, with D perhaps TRBD1 (6 bases). CDR3 length: 16 amino acids. The ends were cut back, 1 base at V and 0 bases at J, with 10 bases in the middle. The germline V gene has CDR1 SGHKS and CDR2 YYEKEE (reference sequence). The CDR3 loop is CASSLLDRSNTGELFF. In DNA form, the CDR3 reads TGTGCCAGCAGCTTGCTGGACAGATCGAACACCGGGGAGCTGTTTTTT.

The chain combines TRBV7-9 with TRBJ2-3; D unresolved. CDR3 length: 14 amino acids. V was clipped by 0 bases and J by 3 bases, with 7 bases between them. Germline V lookup: CDR1 SEHNR, CDR2 FQNEAQ (reference sequence). CDR3 sequence reads: CASSLALETDTQYF. As DNA, the CDR3 is TGTGCCAGCAGCTTAGCGCTAGAAACAGATACGCAGTATTTT.

This rearrangement joins TRBV2 to TRBJ2-5, with a possible D match to TRBD2 (7 bases). Germline V lookup: CDR1 SNHLY, CDR2 FYNNEI. This CDR3 spans 15 amino acids. Trimming pared 4 bases from V and 4 bases from J, leaving 16 bases between. The CDR3 loop reads CASSVGGGLGETQYF. The CDR3 DNA sequence: TGTGCCAGCAGTGTTGGGGGGGGCCTCGGAGAGACCCAGTACTTC.